A selection of T cell receptor beta chains follows, all from one sample in a study of PD-L1 blockade in urothelial cancer. Using immunoSEQ multiplex PCR, the repertoire was profiled, and TCRdb retains in-frame clones only, with some absent. Found here are approximately 15,000 clones, approximately 90% of them singletons; the top ten hold under 7%. The input for sequencing was PBMCs, taken around atezolizumab (anti-PD-L1) treatment. The receptors come from a man aged 45 to 65 with urothelial cancer. Both conserved end residues are part of each CDR3. A D gene is named only where the DNA matches it firmly. A row's size may be missing; if present it is once, few, many or a size class.

J: TRBJ2-3; V: TRBV29-1; size: -; D: -; DNA: TGCAGCGTCCCCGGGGTTGCCGTCACAGATACGCAGTATTTT; CDR3: CSVPGVAVTDTQYF
J: TRBJ1-5; V: TRBV4-1; size: few; D: -; DNA: TGCGCCAGCAGCCAAAGACAGGACCATCAGCCCCAGCATTTT; CDR3: CASSQRQDHQPQHF
J: TRBJ2-1; V: TRBV6-5; size: -; D: -; DNA: TGTGCCAGCAGTTACTACCGGGAAGGCACCAATGAGCAGTTCTTC; CDR3: CASSYYREGTNEQFF
J: TRBJ2-3; V: TRBV14; size: -; D: -; DNA: TGTGCCAGCAGCCAGGAAAATCAGCGGATTAGAATCACAGATACGCAGTATTTT; CDR3: CASSQENQRIRITDTQYF
J: TRBJ2-7; V: TRBV29-1; size: -; D: TRBD1; DNA: TGCAGCGTTTCGGACAGGGGCGAGCAGTACTTC; CDR3: CSVSDRGEQYF
J: TRBJ1-2; V: TRBV28; size: -; D: -; DNA: TGTGCCAGCACCCTCTTCGGGGGGCCGCACTATGGCTACACCTTC; CDR3: CASTLFGGPHYGYTF
J: TRBJ2-2; V: TRBV4-2; size: -; D: TRBD2; DNA: TGTGCCAGCAGCCAAGACGGGGGGGACAACGGGGAGCTGTTTTTT; CDR3: CASSQDGGDNGELFF
J: TRBJ2-3; V: TRBV5-4; size: -; D: TRBD2; DNA: TGTGCCAGCAGCTTGAGGACTAGCGGGAGAACAGATACGCAGTATTTT; CDR3: CASSLRTSGRTDTQYF
J: TRBJ2-1; V: TRBV5-6; size: -; D: -; DNA: TGTGCCAGCACCCCCCTCCGGGACTCTTCCTACAATGAGCAGTTCTTC; CDR3: CASTPLRDSSYNEQFF
J: TRBJ2-1; V: TRBV27; size: -; D: TRBD2; DNA: TGTGCCAGCAGTTTCGGGAGGGGGAGGGGGTCGAATGAGCAGTTCTTC; CDR3: CASSFGRGRGSNEQFF
J: TRBJ2-1; V: TRBV2; size: -; D: -; DNA: TGTGCCAGTTATATGGACACTGCCTCCTACAATGAGCAGTTCTTC; CDR3: CASYMDTASYNEQFF
J: TRBJ1-4; V: TRBV15; size: once; D: -; DNA: TGTGCCACCAGCAGAGATCAGGGAACTAATGAAAAACTGTTTTTT; CDR3: CATSRDQGTNEKLFF
J: TRBJ2-2; V: TRBV5-4; size: once; D: -; DNA: TGTGCCAGCAGCTTGGGGGCGGGGGCGATGGATAACACCGGGGAGCTGTTTTTT; CDR3: CASSLGAGAMDNTGELFF
J: TRBJ2-7; V: TRBV7-6; size: -; D: -; DNA: TGTGCCAGCAGCTTAGAAGCCCAAATGCGCGAGCAGTACTTC; CDR3: CASSLEAQMREQYF
J: TRBJ2-3; V: TRBV7-9; size: -; D: TRBD2; DNA: TGTGCCAGCTACCTCTTGCTAGCGGGAGAAGATACGCAGTATTTT; CDR3: CASYLLLAGEDTQYF
J: TRBJ2-1; V: TRBV4-1; size: -; D: -; DNA: TGCGCCAGCAGCCAAGATGGCATCCCGGGCAATGAGCAGTTCTTC; CDR3: CASSQDGIPGNEQFF
J: TRBJ2-7; V: TRBV27; size: -; D: -; DNA: TGTGCCAGCAGCAGAGGGTACGAGCAGTACTTC; CDR3: CASSRGYEQYF
J: TRBJ2-3; V: TRBV7-6; size: -; D: -; DNA: TGTGCCAGCAGCTTCTCCGTGACAGTCGCCACAGATACGCAGTATTTT; CDR3: CASSFSVTVATDTQYF
J: TRBJ1-4; V: TRBV9; size: -; D: -; DNA: TGTGCCAGCAGCGTAGGACGGGTTAATGAAAAACTGTTTTTT; CDR3: CASSVGRVNEKLFF
J: TRBJ2-7; V: TRBV29-1; size: -; D: TRBD2; DNA: TGCAGCGGAGGGACTAGCGGGGGGTACGAGCAGTACTTC; CDR3: CSGGTSGGYEQYF
J: TRBJ1-2; V: TRBV12-1; size: -; D: -; DNA: TGTGCCAGCAGCTTTTTGGCTGGCTACACCTTC; CDR3: CASSFLAGYTF
J: TRBJ2-3; V: TRBV7-9; size: medium-sized; D: TRBD1; DNA: TGTGCCAGCGGGGGTGACAGGGGGATAAGAACAGATACGCAGTATTTT; CDR3: CASGGDRGIRTDTQYF
J: TRBJ2-6; V: TRBV5-4; size: -; D: -; DNA: TGTGCCAGCAGCCCCAGGAGAGGGGGTCTCTCTGGGGCCAACGTCCTGACTTTC; CDR3: CASSPRRGGLSGANVLTF
J: TRBJ2-4; V: TRBV19; size: -; D: TRBD2; DNA: TGTGCCAGTAGTAGTACAGCGGGGAGACTAGCCAAAAACATTCAGTACTTC; CDR3: CASSSTAGRLAKNIQYF
J: TRBJ1-5; V: TRBV11-2; size: few; D: -; DNA: TGTGCCAGCAGCTTAGATCGCACGGAGCAGCCCCAGCATTTT; CDR3: CASSLDRTEQPQHF
J: TRBJ2-7; V: TRBV19; size: few; D: TRBD1; DNA: TGTGCCAGTAGTATCGGGGGGACAGGGGTGCACGAGCAGTACTTC; CDR3: CASSIGGTGVHEQYF
J: TRBJ2-7; V: TRBV7-2; size: -; D: -; DNA: TGTGCCAGCAGTGAACCGGGACAACGGTATAACGAGCAGTACTTC; CDR3: CASSEPGQRYNEQYF
J: TRBJ2-2; V: TRBV4-1; size: -; D: -; DNA: TGCGCCAGCTGGCAGGAGAACACCGGGGAGCTGTTTTTT; CDR3: CASWQENTGELFF
J: TRBJ2-3; V: TRBV7-9; size: -; D: TRBD2; DNA: TGTGCCAGCAGCTTAGCGGCGGGAGGCGTAGATACGCAGTATTTT; CDR3: CASSLAAGGVDTQYF
J: TRBJ2-5; V: TRBV7-3; size: -; D: -; DNA: TGTGCCAGCAGCGGGGGGGCGGGAGAGACCCAGTACTTC; CDR3: CASSGGAGETQYF
J: TRBJ2-7; V: TRBV6-6; size: -; D: -; DNA: TGTGCCAGCAGTTACGGGCAGGGGACCTCCTACGAGCAGTACTTC; CDR3: CASSYGQGTSYEQYF
J: TRBJ2-2; V: TRBV11-2; size: -; D: -; DNA: TGTGCCAGCAGCCCCGAGGCCCAGGGGGAGCTGTTTTTT; CDR3: CASSPEAQGELFF
J: TRBJ2-3; V: TRBV7-9; size: -; D: TRBD2; DNA: TGTGCCAGCAGCCTTATAGCGGGCGTTAGCACAGATACGCAGTATTTT; CDR3: CASSLIAGVSTDTQYF